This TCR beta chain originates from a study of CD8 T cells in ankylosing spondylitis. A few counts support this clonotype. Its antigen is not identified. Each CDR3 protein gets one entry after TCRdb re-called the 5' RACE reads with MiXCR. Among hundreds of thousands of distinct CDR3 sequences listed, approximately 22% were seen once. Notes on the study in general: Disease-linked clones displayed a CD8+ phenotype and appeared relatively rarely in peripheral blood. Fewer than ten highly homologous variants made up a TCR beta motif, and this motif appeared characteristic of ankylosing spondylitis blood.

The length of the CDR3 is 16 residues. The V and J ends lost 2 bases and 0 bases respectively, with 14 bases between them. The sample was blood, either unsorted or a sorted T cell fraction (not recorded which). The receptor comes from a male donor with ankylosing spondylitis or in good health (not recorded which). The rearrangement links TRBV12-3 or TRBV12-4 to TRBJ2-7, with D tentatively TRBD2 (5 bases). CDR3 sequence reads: CASSLMGPAASYEQYF. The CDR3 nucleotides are TGTGCCAGCAGTTTAATGGGCCCAGCGGCCTCCTACGAGCAGTACTTC.